One sample yielded the 3 T cell receptor beta chains listed below, sequenced in a study of blood T cell repertoires in COVID-19. The protocol was immunoSEQ multiplex PCR, while the TCRdb copy is restricted to in-frame clones and leaves out a portion. The data show about 160,000 clones, with approximately 92% seen just once and over 3.5% held by the top ten. The sequenced sample was peripheral blood. Every receptor here comes from a woman aged 45-59 years with acute or convalescent COVID-19.

The J gene is TRBJ2-3, the V gene TRBV6-5; 7 nucleotides match TRBD1. The CDR3 runs 15 residues. Germline V gene data show CDR1 as MNHEY and CDR2 as SVGAGI. With V trimmed by 10 bases and J by 0 bases, 10 bases remained unmatched. The CDR3 nucleotides read TGTGCCACCGAATACAGGGGAGTTAGCACAGATACGCAGTATTTT. Translating gives CATEYRGVSTDTQYF.

The table lists this clone with a count of one. The rearrangement links TRBV5-6 to TRBJ2-2; 7 positions agree with TRBD1. CDR1 SGHDT and CDR2 YYEEEE come from the germline V gene. The CDR3 spans 15 residues. V dropped 4 bases and J dropped 3; count of bases not matched to a gene: 6. DNA for the CDR3: TGTGCCAGCAGCCCACTAGACAGGGACACCGGGGAGCTGTTTTTT. Its protein is CASSPLDRDTGELFF. Supplemented by reference TRBV5-6 and TRBJ2-2, the full variable domain reads DAGVTQSPTHLIKTRGQQVTLRCSPKSGHDTVSWYQQALGQGPQFIFQYYEEEERQRGNFPDRFSGHQFPNYSSELNVNALLLGDSALYLCASSPLDRDTGELFFGEGSRLTVL.

J is TRBJ2-3 and V is TRBV28; D may be TRBD2 (5 bases). Between the trimmed V and J ends, which lost 4 bases and 5 bases, there was a span of 19 bases. The CDR3 is 16 amino acids. CDR1 and CDR2 from the germline V gene are MDHEN and SYDVKM. As DNA, the CDR3 is TGTGCCAGCAGTTCCCCACCGGGAAGGGTTGTAGATACGCAGTATTTT. The encoded protein is CASSSPPGRVVDTQYF.